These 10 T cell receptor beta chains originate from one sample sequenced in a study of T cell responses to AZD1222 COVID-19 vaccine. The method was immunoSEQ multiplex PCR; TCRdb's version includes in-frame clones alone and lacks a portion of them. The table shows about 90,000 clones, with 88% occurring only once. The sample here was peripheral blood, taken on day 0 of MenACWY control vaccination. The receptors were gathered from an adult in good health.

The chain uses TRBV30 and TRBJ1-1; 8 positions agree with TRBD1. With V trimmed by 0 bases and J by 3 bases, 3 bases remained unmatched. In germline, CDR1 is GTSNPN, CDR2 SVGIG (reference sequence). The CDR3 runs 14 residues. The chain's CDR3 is CAWSVTGVDTEAFF. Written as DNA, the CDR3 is TGTGCCTGGAGTGTGACAGGGGTGGACACTGAAGCTTTCTTT.

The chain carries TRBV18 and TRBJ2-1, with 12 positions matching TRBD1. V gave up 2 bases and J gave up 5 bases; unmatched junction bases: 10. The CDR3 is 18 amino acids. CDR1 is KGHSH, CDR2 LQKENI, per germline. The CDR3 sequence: CASSPIASGTGGNNEQFF. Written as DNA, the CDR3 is TGTGCCAGCTCACCAATAGCCTCTGGGACAGGGGGCAACAATGAGCAGTTCTTC. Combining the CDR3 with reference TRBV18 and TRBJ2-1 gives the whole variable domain NAGVMQNPRHLVRRRGQEARLRCSPMKGHSHVYWYRQLPEEGLKFMVYLQKENIIDESGMPKERFSAEFPKEGPSILRIQQVVRGDSAAYFCASSPIASGTGGNNEQFFGPGTRLTVL.

The CDR3 region is CASADWTPGNYGYTF. CDR3 nucleotides: TGTGCCAGCGCAGACTGGACTCCGGGAAACTATGGCTACACCTTC. The rearrangement links TRBV18 to TRBJ1-2; no clear D. V lost 8 bases to trimming and J lost 2 bases, with 18 bases between them. This CDR3 is 15 amino acids long. The V gene's germline CDR1 is KGHSH and CDR2 LQKENI.

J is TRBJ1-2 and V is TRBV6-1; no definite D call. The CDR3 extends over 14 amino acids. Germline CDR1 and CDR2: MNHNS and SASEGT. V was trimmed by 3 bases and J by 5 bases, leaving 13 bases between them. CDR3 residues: CASSEPGLGYGYTF. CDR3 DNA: TGTGCCAGCAGTGAGCCGGGGTTGGGGTATGGCTACACCTTC.

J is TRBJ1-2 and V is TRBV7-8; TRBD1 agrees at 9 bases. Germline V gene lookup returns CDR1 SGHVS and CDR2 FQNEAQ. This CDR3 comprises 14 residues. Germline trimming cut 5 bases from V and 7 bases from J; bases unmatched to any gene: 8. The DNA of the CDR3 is TGTGCCAGCAGCGGACCGGGACAGGGACTTGGCTACACCTTC. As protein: CASSGPGQGLGYTF.

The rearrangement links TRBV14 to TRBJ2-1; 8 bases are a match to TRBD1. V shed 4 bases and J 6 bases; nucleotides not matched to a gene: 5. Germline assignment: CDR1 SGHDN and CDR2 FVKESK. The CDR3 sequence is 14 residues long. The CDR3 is CASSPSTGGNEQFF. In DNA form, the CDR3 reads TGTGCCAGCAGCCCAAGCACAGGGGGCAATGAGCAGTTCTTC.

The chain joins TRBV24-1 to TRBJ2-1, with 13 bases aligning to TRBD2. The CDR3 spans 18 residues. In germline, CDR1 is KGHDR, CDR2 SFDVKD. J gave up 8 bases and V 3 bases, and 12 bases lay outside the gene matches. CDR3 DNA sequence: TGTGCCACCAGTGATACCGGGACTAGCGGGGTCTACGGGGATGAGCAGTTCTTC. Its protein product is CATSDTGTSGVYGDEQFF.

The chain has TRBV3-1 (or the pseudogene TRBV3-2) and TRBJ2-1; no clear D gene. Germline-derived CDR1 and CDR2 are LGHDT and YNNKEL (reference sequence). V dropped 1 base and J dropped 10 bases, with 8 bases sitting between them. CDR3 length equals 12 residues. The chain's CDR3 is CASSQAESEQFF. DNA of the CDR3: TGTGCCAGCAGCCAAGCGGAGTCGGAGCAGTTCTTC.

Here the CDR3 reads CATSATGFTEAFF. Here the CDR3 DNA reads TGTGCCACCAGCGCGACAGGGTTCACTGAAGCTTTCTTT. The chain couples TRBV15 to TRBJ1-1, with TRBD1 matching 7 bases. The CDR3 runs 13 residues. Germline CDR1 and CDR2: LNHNV and YYDKDF (reference sequence). V gave up 5 bases and J gave up 4 bases; unmatched junction bases: 4.

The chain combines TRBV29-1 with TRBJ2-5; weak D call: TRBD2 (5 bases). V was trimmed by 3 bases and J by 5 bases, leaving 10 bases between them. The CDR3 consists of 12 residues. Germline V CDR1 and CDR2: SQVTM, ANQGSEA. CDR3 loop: CSVEGEQETQYF. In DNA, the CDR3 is TGCAGCGTTGAGGGAGAGCAGGAGACCCAGTACTTC.